This entry features one T cell receptor (beta chain) sequence. Germline V gene lookup returns CDR1 MNHEY and CDR2 SVGAGI. The CDR3 is 15 residues long. Trimming shortened V by 6 bases and J by 7 bases, and 21 bases separated the two germline ends. Under the authors' procedure: Estimation of nucleated cell counts was performed using reference gene primer amplification. The protocol was immunoSEQ multiplex PCR, while the TCRdb copy is restricted to in-frame clones and leaves out a portion. D and trimming come from the DNA, and the V and J calls and clone size come from that table. The data show just over 95,000 clones, 82% seen once. This record comes from a study of blood T cell repertoires in COVID-19. Turning to the study itself: The study drew acute and convalescent COVID-19 samples from the United States, Italy and Spain. PBMCs, B-cell-depleted T cells, or T cells provided the cDNA or gDNA that made up the material.

Sample: peripheral blood. This rearrangement joins TRBV6-5 to TRBJ1-2, with D possibly TRBD1 on 6 matching bases. The receptor was derived from a man older than 75 with acute or convalescent COVID-19. The CDR3 coding sequence is TGTGCCAGCAGAACCGACCAGGGGTGGAAGGGTGGCTACACCTTC. This encodes CASRTDQGWKGGYTF.